The T cell receptor (beta chain) under discussion was sequenced for a study of T cells in women clearing cervical HPV infection. Study-level points and caveats: TRBV6-7 abundance was lower in cases than controls (around 0.1% versus 0.15%).

The protocol was immunoSEQ multiplex PCR, while the TCRdb copy is restricted to in-frame clones and leaves out a portion. The record lists roughly 29,000 clones, of which the ten most abundant hold about 3%. The CDR3 runs to 15 residues. Per germline, CDR1 SGHAT and CDR2 FQNNGV. Note on this clone: What it recognizes is unknown. The read finishes 3 residues shy of the CDR3 end, and the germline J gene is used to complete it.

The genes are TRBV11-2 and TRBJ1-2, with D hard to call. Sequencing was carried out using blood buffy coat. This receptor was identified in a woman between 18 and 70 years old with a cervical HPV16 infection that either progressed to CIN3+ or cleared (not recorded which). CDR3 region: CASSPRTSGAYDYTF. CDR3 DNA (partial): TGTGCCAGCAGCCCCAGGACTAGCGGTGCCTACGAC.